This T cell receptor beta chain stems from a study of beta chain features in type 1 diabetes. Overall study findings and caveats: When Type 1 diabetes patients were examined, their TCRB CDR3s proved moderately but significantly shorter in all four CD4+ subsets.

The CDR3 is made up of 13 amino acids. In germline, CDR1 is SGDLS, CDR2 YYNGEE. V lost 0 bases and J lost 1, with 4 bases in between. A few counts support this clone. Antigen specificity is unknown. The same CDR3 also results from other DNA sequences found in this sample. cDNA synthesis used the whole RNA isolate, giving expressed TCRB sequences. Sequencing used immunoSEQ multiplex PCR; TCRdb keeps in-frame clones, though not all of them. The repertoire holds 300,000 or so clones, around 9.7% seen once, with more than 0.8% in the top ten. Via CD45RO/CCR7/CD25/CD127/CD95/CD27, cells of the CD4+ naive, central memory, regulatory and stem cell-like memory subsets were sorted.

The genes are TRBV9 and TRBJ1-2; D not resolved. Material for sequencing was central memory CD4+ T cells from blood. This receptor was obtained from a man aged 25-40 years with type 1 diabetes. CDR3 region: CASSVDRNYGYTF. CDR3 nucleotide sequence: TGTGCCAGCAGCGTAGACCGTAACTATGGCTACACCTTC.